This T cell receptor beta chain emerged from a study of cytomegalovirus exposure and HLA in healthy donors. As to this clone: What it binds is unknown.

Overall study findings and caveats: The authors enumerated over 150 TCR beta chains as linked to cytomegalovirus. In a later analysis, CMV-associated beta chains were mostly HLA-associated, it appeared.

Researchers ran the PCR with 60 Vbeta and 13 Jbeta primers. Here immunoSEQ multiplex PCR was the method, and the copy in TCRdb shows in-frame clones only, minus some. Here the sample spans approximately 140,000 clones, under 85% being singletons. Germline CDR1 reads SGHTA; CDR2 reads FQGNSA. The CDR3 totals 14 residues. Unmatched junction bases numbered 3, after V lost 3 bases and J lost 4 bases. This receptor was obtained from a boy between 10 and 17 years old in good health and CMV-seronegative. The sequencing input was PBMCs. The chain has TRBV7-2 and TRBJ1-3; 7 positions agree with TRBD1. This CDR3 reads CASSFGDRGNTIYF. The CDR3 coding sequence is TGTGCCAGCAGCTTTGGGGACAGAGGAAACACCATATATTTT.